This passage covers 10 T cell receptor beta chains from one sample sequenced in a study of a mutant IDH1 vaccine in newly diagnosed glioma. Time point in this sample: week 23, last vaccination. With topical imiquimod, each dose of the vaccine consisted of 300 ug of mutant IDH1 20-mer peptide. No antigen is known for these receptors. Sequencing used immunoSEQ multiplex PCR; TCRdb keeps in-frame clones, though not all of them. This sample has 35,000 to 55,000 clones; roughly 83% occur once, and the top ten carry approximately 2.5%. The specimen comprised PBMCs, sampled from a glioma patient whose treatment included an IDH1 peptide vaccine. All receptors come from a woman in her late teens or twenties with glioma. Some clones in this sample may be carry-over from other donors' samples.

The genes are TRBV30 and TRBJ1-2, with D possibly being TRBD1 (5 bases). The V gene lost 0 bases and the J gene lost 8 bases, with 16 bases spanning the gap. Germline CDR1 is GTSNPN and CDR2 is SVGIG (reference sequence). This CDR3 region has 14 residues. In DNA form, the CDR3 reads TGTGCCTGGAGTGTACAGAGGGGATCCGGCGGCTACACCTTC. It yields the protein CAWSVQRGSGGYTF. The full variable domain, its missing parts supplied by reference TRBV30 and TRBJ1-2, is SQTIHQWPATLVQPVGSPLSLECTVEGTSNPNLYWYRQAAGRGLQLLFYSVGIGQISSEVPQNLSASRPQDRQFILSSKKLLLSDSGFYLCAWSVQRGSGGYTFGSGTRLTVV.

This clone is a singleton in its sample. The V gene is TRBV4-3, the J gene TRBJ1-2, with D perhaps matching TRBD1 (5 bases). This CDR3 is 15 amino acids long. Germline V gene lookup returns CDR1 LGHNA and CDR2 YSLEER. V was cut by 4 bases and J by 0 bases, with 12 bases left in between. CDR3 nucleotides: TGCGCCAGCAGCCCCTCTGAGGGGTCTAACTATGGCTACACCTTC. Translating it yields CASSPSEGSNYGYTF.

The V and J genes are TRBV2 and TRBJ1-1; 9 positions agree with TRBD1. The CDR3 covers 13 residues. V trimming: 8 bases; J trimming: 2 bases; junction bases outside the gene matches: 3. Germline V gene sequence: CDR1 SNHLY, CDR2 FYNNEI. The CDR3 bases are TGTGCCAGCCGGGGACAGGGTAACACTGAAGCTTTCTTT. The encoded protein is CASRGQGNTEAFF.

In DNA form, the CDR3 reads TGTGCCAGCAGTCACCCGGGAACCTACAATGAGCAGTTCTTC. This encodes CASSHPGTYNEQFF. V and J are TRBV6-6 and TRBJ2-1; perhaps TRBD2 as D (5 bases). The V end was cut by 5 bases, the J end by 2 bases, with 10 bases between. The CDR3 has 14 residues. CDR1 is MNHNY, CDR2 SVGAGI, per germline (reference sequence).

The table lists this clone with a count of one. The chain links TRBV19 to TRBJ1-2, with 8 bases fitting TRBD1. The J segment lost 8 bases and the V segment lost 0 bases, leaving 8 bases of the junction unmatched. The germline gives CDR1 LNHDA, CDR2 SQIVND (reference sequence). CDR3 length: 15 amino acids. CDR3 bases: TGTGCCAGTAGTATAGATCGAAGCAGGGGGCGCGGCTACACCTTC. Amino acid sequence: CASSIDRSRGRGYTF.

The chain couples TRBV7-2 to TRBJ2-7; D not certain. V lost 2 bases, J lost 6 bases, and 14 bases lay in between. CDR3 length: 14 residues. Germline CDR1 and CDR2: SGHTA and FQGNSA. As DNA, the CDR3 is TGTGCCAGCAGCTTATCGGCTACTTTCGGCGAGCAGTACTTC. This sequence encodes CASSLSATFGEQYF.

The chain employs TRBV5-4 and TRBJ2-1; D gene ambiguous. The germline CDR1 and CDR2 sequences are SGHNT and YYREEE (reference sequence). The germline V and J ends were trimmed by 4 bases and 9 bases, with 8 bases remaining between them. The CDR3 has 11 amino acids. The CDR3 spells CASSGVAEQFF. CDR3 coding DNA: TGTGCCAGCAGCGGCGTGGCTGAGCAGTTCTTC.

This clone was observed a few times. The chain links TRBV5-1 to TRBJ1-1; no firm D call. The V end lost 0 bases, the J end lost 6 bases, and 6 bases lay between the germline ends. The germline CDR1 and CDR2 sequences are SGHRS and YFSETQ. The CDR3 consists of 12 residues. As DNA, the CDR3 is TGCGCCAGCAGCTTGGCAGGACCTGAAGCTTTCTTT. This encodes CASSLAGPEAFF.

This chain joins TRBV4-2 and TRBJ1-2; D remains unclear. V was cut by 1 base and J by 7 bases, with 16 bases left in between. The CDR3 loop spans 15 amino acids. Germline V gene lookup returns CDR1 LGHNA and CDR2 YNFKEQ. CDR3 nucleotides: TGTGCCAGCAGCCAAGTAGGGCAGCATGAGGGTGGCTACACCTTC. Protein product: CASSQVGQHEGGYTF.

The chain uses TRBV7-8 and TRBJ2-4, with TRBD1 as a possible D gene (5 bases). Trimming left V 4 bases short and J 0 bases short, with 16 bases between. This CDR3 is built from 17 residues. CDR1 and CDR2 (germline): SGHVS, FQNEAQ. The CDR3, as DNA: TGTGCCAGCAGCTCCCTGACAGACCAGTTAGCCAAAAACATTCAGTACTTC. Protein: CASSSLTDQLAKNIQYF. Together with reference TRBV7-8 and TRBJ2-4, the CDR3 gives the full variable domain: GAGVSQSPRYKVAKRGQDVALRCDPISGHVSLFWYQQALGQGPEFLTYFQNEAQLDKSGLPSDRFFAERPEGSVSTLKIQRTQQEDSAVYLCASSSLTDQLAKNIQYFGAGTRLSVL.